Each of the 10 T cell receptor beta chains below was sequenced from the same sample in a study of cytomegalovirus exposure and HLA in healthy donors. The PCR was carried out with 60 Vbeta primers and 13 Jbeta primers. Assay: immunoSEQ multiplex PCR; the TCRdb copy retains only in-frame clones and omits some. The table has 130,000 to 150,000 clones, around 80% seen once. The sequencing input was PBMCs. The receptors stem from a man younger than 40 in good health and CMV-seronegative.

V gene TRBV15 combines with J gene TRBJ1-4, with TRBD1 matching 11 bases. Germline values: CDR1 LNHNV, CDR2 YYDKDF (reference sequence). This CDR3 has 16 residues. J lost 8 bases, V lost 1 base, and 6 bases had no gene match. The CDR3 region is CATSRGGQGAGEKLFF. CDR3 sequence (DNA): TGTGCCACCAGCAGAGGCGGACAGGGGGCGGGAGAAAAACTGTTTTTT.

This clone showed up just a few times. J is TRBJ2-7 and V is TRBV10-3; 11 bases map to TRBD1. The CDR3 runs 13 residues. V lost 6 bases to trimming and J lost 5 bases; unmatched junction nucleotides: 3. From germline, CDR1 is ENHRY and CDR2 SYGVKD. The CDR3 loop is CAISWDRGDEQYF. In nucleotides, the CDR3 is TGTGCCATCAGCTGGGACAGGGGGGACGAGCAGTACTTC.

The chain has TRBV5-6 and TRBJ1-2; the match to TRBD1 covers 8 bases. CDR1 and CDR2 (germline): SGHDT, YYEEEE. Unmatched junction bases numbered 10, after V lost 4 bases and J lost 8 bases. The CDR3 sequence is 14 residues long. CDR3 sequence (DNA): TGTGCCAGCAGCCAAGACAGGGGCCGCTTGGGCTACACCTTC. Encoded protein: CASSQDRGRLGYTF.

V gene TRBV15 combines with J gene TRBJ1-5; the match to TRBD1 covers 12 bases. This CDR3 has 18 residues. Trimming cost V 2 bases and J 2 bases; bases outside gene matches: 7. The germline V gene has CDR1 LNHNV and CDR2 YYDKDF (reference sequence). CDR3 loop: CATSRPGQGAFGNQPQHF. DNA for the CDR3: TGTGCCACCAGCAGACCGGGACAGGGGGCCTTCGGCAATCAGCCCCAGCATTTT.

The chain combines TRBV5-8 with TRBJ1-4; 11 bases are shared with TRBD1. V dropped 4 bases and J dropped 7; count of bases not matched to a gene: 9. The CDR3 loop spans 16 amino acids. CDR1 and CDR2 (germline): SGHTS, YDEGEE. CDR3 residues: CASSPGAGTGGEKLFF. CDR3 nucleotide sequence: TGTGCCAGCAGCCCGGGGGCCGGGACAGGGGGTGAAAAACTGTTTTTT.

In its sample, this clone was seen once. The rearrangement joins TRBV29-1 to TRBJ1-1; 7 bases map to TRBD1. The germline V gene encodes CDR1 SQVTM and CDR2 ANQGSEA. The junction had 8 bases not matched to a gene; V was cut back by 6 bases and J by 4 bases. CDR3 length: 13 residues. The CDR3: CSVGNRGGTEAFF. The CDR3 nucleotides are TGCAGCGTAGGAAACAGGGGTGGCACTGAAGCTTTCTTT.

The gene calls are TRBV27 and TRBJ2-7; 8 nucleotides line up with TRBD2. The CDR3 has 13 residues. J gave up 4 bases and V 8 bases, and 7 bases lay outside the gene matches. Germline CDR1 is MNHEY and CDR2 is SMNVEV (reference sequence). CDR3 protein: CASGSGSQYEQYF. The CDR3 DNA reads as TGTGCCAGCGGAAGCGGGAGCCAGTACGAGCAGTACTTC.

The V call is TRBV29-1, the J call TRBJ2-1; a weak D match, TRBD1 (6 bases). Per the germline V gene, CDR1 is SQVTM and CDR2 is ANQGSEA. Trimming pared 5 bases from V and 7 bases from J, leaving 18 bases between. The CDR3 totals 14 residues. CDR3 sequence (DNA): TGCAGCGTTTTCGACAGGAGGCATGTGAATGAGCAGTTCTTC. It encodes CSVFDRRHVNEQFF.

The J gene is TRBJ2-5, the V gene TRBV6-1, with D unclear. The CDR3 covers 11 residues. Germline values: CDR1 MNHNS, CDR2 SASEGT. V was shortened by 1 base and J by 7 bases, with 4 bases between the two germline ends. CDR3 DNA sequence: TGTGCCAGCAGTGAAGTGGCGACCCAGTACTTC. This encodes CASSEVATQYF.

In its sample, this clone was seen a few times. The rearrangement joins TRBV15 to TRBJ1-2, with TRBD1 as a possible D gene (5 bases). Germline V CDR1 and CDR2: LNHNV, YYDKDF (reference sequence). With 3 bases removed from V and 7 bases from J, the gap between germline ends came to 18 bases. The length of the CDR3 is 15 residues. The CDR3 DNA reads as TGTGCCACCAGCAGTCTCACAGGTGCGCAGTTTGGCTACACCTTC. Amino acids: CATSSLTGAQFGYTF.